Presented here are 11 T cell receptor beta chains from one specimen sequenced in a study of shared clonotypes between healthy human individuals. TCRdb's copy holds only in-frame clones and misses some; the assay was immunoSEQ multiplex PCR. The sample lists around 600,000 clones; 95% to 98% were seen once. Naive CD8 isolation took CD45RO-negative cells positively selected for CCR7 and excluded terminally differentiated effector memory CD45RA+ cells. The sequencing input was naive CD8+ T cells sorted from blood. The receptor set was obtained from a man aged 25 to 45 in good health.

The chain recombines TRBV9 with TRBJ2-7; D might be TRBD1 (5 bases). The CDR3 runs 15 residues. V was shortened by 4 bases and J by 2 bases, with 16 bases between the two germline ends. The V gene's germline CDR1 is SGDLS and CDR2 YYNGEE. The CDR3 nucleotides read TGTGCCAGCAGCAGGCAGGGAACGAGAACCTACGAGCAGTACTTC. Its translation: CASSRQGTRTYEQYF.

V usage is TRBV5-1 and J usage is TRBJ1-5; D may be TRBD1 (5 bases). The CDR3 contains 15 residues. The germline V gene encodes CDR1 SGHRS and CDR2 YFSETQ. Deletions cut 4 bases from V and 6 bases from J, with 17 bases between. CDR3 amino acids: CASSPLWGSGQPQHF. The CDR3 DNA reads as TGCGCCAGCAGCCCGTTGTGGGGGTCGGGTCAGCCCCAGCATTTT.

This chain links TRBV11-2 with TRBJ2-1; 8 bases align to TRBD2. The V segment lost 1 base and the J segment 6 bases; nucleotides outside the gene matches: 2. The CDR3 spans 14 residues. Germline CDR1 is SGHAT and CDR2 is FQNNGV. CDR3 sequence (DNA): TGTGCCAGCAGCTTAGTAGGACTAGCCAATGAGCAGTTCTTC. Its translation is CASSLVGLANEQFF.

J is TRBJ1-1 and V is TRBV6-5; D is unresolved. The germline V gene encodes CDR1 MNHEY and CDR2 SVGAGI. This CDR3 spans 15 amino acids. Trimming pared 0 bases from V and 1 base from J, leaving 9 bases between. In nucleotides, the CDR3 is TGTGCCAGCAGTTACTCAGGGCAGAAGAACACTGAAGCTTTCTTT. Its translation is CASSYSGQKNTEAFF.

The chain is built from TRBV11-2 and TRBJ2-7; D gene uncertain. Trimming stripped 1 base from V and 3 bases from J, with 10 bases between. Germline CDR1 reads SGHAT; CDR2 reads FQNNGV. The CDR3 is made up of 14 amino acids. The chain's CDR3 is CASSLAAQDYEQYF. CDR3 bases: TGTGCCAGCAGCTTAGCCGCGCAGGACTACGAGCAGTACTTC. Together with reference TRBV11-2 and TRBJ2-7, the CDR3 gives the full variable domain: EAGVAQSPRYKIIEKRQSVAFWCNPISGHATLYWYQQILGQGPKLLIQFQNNGVVDDSQLPKDRFSAERLKGVDSTLKIQPAKLEDSAVYLCASSLAAQDYEQYFGPGTRLTVT.

This sequence joins TRBV28 and TRBJ2-1; the D gene is possibly TRBD1 (5 bases). The V and J ends lost 6 bases and 0 bases respectively, with 12 bases between them. Germline lookup yields CDR1 MDHEN and CDR2 SYDVKM. CDR3 length: 15 amino acids. The CDR3 is CASSPGAYSYNEQFF. As DNA, the CDR3 is TGTGCCAGCAGCCCTGGGGCCTACTCCTACAATGAGCAGTTCTTC.

This clone was counted between two and nine times. The DNA for the CDR3 is TGTGCCAGCAGCTCGGGACAGTCTCCCTACGAGCAGTACTTC. This encodes CASSSGQSPYEQYF. The genes are TRBV5-6 and TRBJ2-7, with 7 bases matching TRBD1. The germline V gene has CDR1 SGHDT and CDR2 YYEEEE. The CDR3 runs 14 residues. The V gene end was trimmed by 3 bases and the J gene end by 2 bases; junction bases not matched to a gene: 5.

The chain carries TRBV11-2 and TRBJ2-7; possible D gene TRBD2, 6 bases. The CDR3 runs 14 residues. The germline V gene encodes CDR1 SGHAT and CDR2 FQNNGV. V lost 0 bases and J 0 bases, leaving 6 bases between the germline ends. In DNA form, the CDR3 reads TGTGCCAGCAGCTTAGAGACTAGCTCCTACGAGCAGTACTTC. This translates into CASSLETSSYEQYF. Together with reference TRBV11-2 and TRBJ2-7, the CDR3 gives the full variable domain: EAGVAQSPRYKIIEKRQSVAFWCNPISGHATLYWYQQILGQGPKLLIQFQNNGVVDDSQLPKDRFSAERLKGVDSTLKIQPAKLEDSAVYLCASSLETSSYEQYFGPGTRLTVT.

Comments on this clone: Other DNA sequences from this sample encode an identical CDR3 as well. CDR3 coding DNA: TGCGCCAGCAGCTTGGAGGGACTAGCATACAATGAGCAGTTCTTC. Translating it yields CASSLEGLAYNEQFF. The chain is built from TRBV5-1 and TRBJ2-1; 9 nucleotides match TRBD2. CDR3 size: 15 residues. The germline V gene has CDR1 SGHRS and CDR2 YFSETQ. V dropped 0 bases and J dropped 4; count of bases not matched to a gene: 2. The whole variable domain, filled in from reference TRBV5-1 and TRBJ2-1, reads KAGVTQTPRYLIKTRGQQVTLSCSPISGHRSVSWYQQTPGQGLQFLFEYFSETQRNKGNFPGRFSGRQFSNSRSEMNVSTLELGDSALYLCASSLEGLAYNEQFFGPGTRLTVL.

The rearrangement uses TRBV7-9 and TRBJ1-2; D gene unclear. V was cut by 6 bases and J by 1 base, with 15 bases left in between. The length of the CDR3 is 15 residues. Germline-derived CDR1 and CDR2 are SEHNR and FQNEAQ (reference sequence). The chain's CDR3 is CASSSAVGVNYGYTF. In nucleotides, the CDR3 is TGTGCCAGCAGTTCCGCGGTTGGGGTTAACTATGGCTACACCTTC.

This chain connects TRBV5-1 to TRBJ2-1; D remains unclear. V was trimmed by 5 bases and J by 3 bases, leaving 12 bases between them. Germline lookup yields CDR1 SGHRS and CDR2 YFSETQ. The CDR3 is 14 residues long. The CDR3 reads CASSYLPGYNEQFF. For the CDR3, the DNA is TGCGCCAGCAGTTATCTTCCGGGCTACAATGAGCAGTTCTTC. Full variable domain (missing parts from reference TRBV5-1 and TRBJ2-1): KAGVTQTPRYLIKTRGQQVTLSCSPISGHRSVSWYQQTPGQGLQFLFEYFSETQRNKGNFPGRFSGRQFSNSRSEMNVSTLELGDSALYLCASSYLPGYNEQFFGPGTRLTVL.